This T cell receptor (beta chain) was recovered during a study of CD8 T cells in Susac syndrome. CDR1 DFQATT and CDR2 SNEGSKA come from the germline V gene (reference sequence). The CDR3 totals 14 residues. V shed 0 bases and J shed 8 bases, with 13 bases lying between them. The RNA, about 0.45 to 1 ug, was put through reverse transcription using random hexamers. Amplification of TCR beta CDR3 by immunoSEQ multiplex PCR spanned 54 Vbeta and 13 Jbeta. In TCRdb, the immunoSEQ multiplex PCR reads were re-called with MiXCR into one record per CDR3 protein. Found here are roughly 120,000 distinct CDR3 sequences, 90% to 95% of them singletons; the top ten hold 0.093%.

Sequencing used CD4+ T cells from PBMCs. The origin of this receptor is a human donor with multiple sclerosis. The gene calls are TRBV20-1 and TRBJ2-2, with D possibly TRBD2 on 5 matching bases. The CDR3 DNA reads as TGCAGTGCTAGAGATCCCGGACTTTCTGGGGAGCTGTTTTTT. Amino acids: CSARDPGLSGELFF.